What follows are 11 T cell receptor beta chains derived from one specimen sequenced in a study of shared clonotypes between healthy human individuals. TCRdb's table, derived via immunoSEQ multiplex PCR, lists solely in-frame clones and lacks some. This sample has fewer than 350,000 clones, with around 86% found just once. The sample consisted of memory CD8+ T cells sorted from blood. Specified subset: CD45RO+ cells pooled with CCR7-negative TemRA cells. The receptor source for this set is a man aged 18 to 30 in good health.

The V and J genes are TRBV11-2 and TRBJ2-6; no clear D. Between the trimmed V and J ends, which lost 4 bases and 4 bases, there was a span of 8 bases. The CDR3 length is 14 residues. In germline, CDR1 is SGHAT, CDR2 FQNNGV. The CDR3 is CASSSLAGANVLTF. The CDR3 DNA reads TGTGCCAGCAGCTCCCTGGCCGGGGCCAACGTCCTGACTTTC.

V usage is TRBV7-6 and J usage is TRBJ1-1, with TRBD1 matching over 11 bases. With V trimmed by 5 bases and J by 3 bases, 8 bases remained unmatched. The CDR3 runs 16 residues. Germline V gives CDR1 SGHVS, CDR2 FNYEAQ. CDR3 amino acids: CASSPWTGGEDTEAFF. The CDR3 bases are TGTGCCAGCAGCCCTTGGACAGGGGGCGAGGACACTGAAGCTTTCTTT.

The chain is built from TRBV4-1 and TRBJ2-2; 7 nucleotides agree with TRBD1. The V and J ends lost 3 bases and 4 bases, in that order; junction bases with no gene match: 5. The CDR3 has 15 residues. Germline CDR1 and CDR2: MGHRA and YSYEKL. CDR3 DNA: TGCGCCAGCAGCCAGGGCACAGGGGCCACCGGGGAGCTGTTTTTT. Protein sequence: CASSQGTGATGELFF.

V usage is TRBV27 and J usage is TRBJ2-7; D not resolved. CDR3 length: 15 amino acids. V gave up 3 bases and J gave up 4 bases, with 16 bases separating them. Germline CDR1 and CDR2: MNHEY and SMNVEV (reference sequence). The CDR3 sequence is CASSFGRRLGYEQYF. As DNA, the CDR3 is TGTGCCAGCAGTTTTGGGCGAAGGTTGGGTTACGAGCAGTACTTC.

The chain joins TRBV4-1 to TRBJ2-5, with no clear D. The CDR3 is 17 residues long. V lost 0 bases and J 2 bases, leaving 16 bases between the germline ends. Germline V gene sequence: CDR1 MGHRA, CDR2 YSYEKL. This CDR3 reads CASSQEPYWGQQETQYF. CDR3 coding DNA: TGCGCCAGCAGCCAAGAACCCTATTGGGGTCAGCAAGAGACCCAGTACTTC.

The chain uses TRBV5-3 and TRBJ2-7; unclear D gene. TRBV5-3 qualifies as an ORF whose function is uncertain. Trimming shortened V by 0 bases and J by 2 bases, and 6 bases separated the two germline ends. The CDR3 covers 13 residues. The CDR3 loop reads CARSLVRTYEQYF. The CDR3 region has the DNA TGTGCCAGAAGCTTGGTGAGGACCTACGAGCAGTACTTC.

The chain uses TRBV9 and TRBJ2-5; D tentatively fits TRBD1 or TRBD2 (5 bases each). This CDR3 is built from 16 residues. Per the germline V gene, CDR1 is SGDLS and CDR2 is YYNGEE. V dropped 3 bases and J dropped 0 bases, with 15 bases sitting between them. The DNA for the CDR3 is TGTGCCAGCAGCGCCCTAGAGGGGACCGACCAAGAGACCCAGTACTTC. As protein: CASSALEGTDQETQYF.

The rearrangement links TRBV10-3 to TRBJ2-3; the match to TRBD2 covers 10 bases. The CDR3 has 17 amino acids. From germline, CDR1 is ENHRY and CDR2 SYGVKD. The V and J ends lost 6 bases and 4 bases, in that order; junction bases with no gene match: 13. This CDR3 is CAIRRGYGLADADTQYF. As DNA, the CDR3 is TGTGCCATCAGGAGAGGTTACGGACTAGCGGATGCAGATACGCAGTATTTT.

The chain links TRBV6-5 to TRBJ2-1; D is unclear. The CDR3 consists of 13 residues. The V gene's germline CDR1 is MNHEY and CDR2 SVGAGI. V was pared by 0 bases and J by 6 bases, with 6 bases between. The DNA of the CDR3 is TGTGCCAGCAGTTACTCACGTTTCAATGAGCAGTTCTTC. It is translated as CASSYSRFNEQFF.

The chain has TRBV5-1 and TRBJ1-5, with a tentative D call TRBD1 (5 bases). V lost 3 bases, J lost 2 bases, and 9 bases lay in between. Germline V gene sequence: CDR1 SGHRS, CDR2 YFSETQ. The CDR3 runs to 14 residues. In nucleotides, the CDR3 is TGCGCCAGCAGCTCGGTAGGGGGCAATCAGCCCCAGCATTTT. It is translated as CASSSVGGNQPQHF.

The V and J genes are TRBV4-3 and TRBJ2-5, with D maybe TRBD2 (6 bases). Between the trimmed V and J ends, which lost 3 bases and 3 bases, there was a span of 11 bases. CDR3 length: 14 residues. In germline, CDR1 is LGHNA, CDR2 YSLEER. CDR3 loop: CASSQNLAKETQYF. DNA of the CDR3: TGCGCCAGCAGCCAGAACCTAGCGAAAGAGACCCAGTACTTC.